Below, 4 T cell receptor beta chains from the same sample are listed, as sequenced in a study of T cells in Graves' hyperthyroidism and ophthalmopathy (dated by TCRdb to between 2019 and 2020). The protocol used for the library was multiplex PCR. Reads for this sample came from an Illumina HiSeq 2000. The TCR beta CDR3 regions were amplified from RNA transcripts. The TCR CDR3 was subjected to a first round of RT-PCR using the HTBI primer set and the Qiagen OneStep RT-PCR kit. Using fastp at Q25 and MiXCR, TCRdb reprocessed the public reads and kept productive beta chains. Each CDR3 protein gets just one entry, which takes the most common genes and DNA from the rows behind it. The sample profile shows some 720,000 distinct CDR3 sequences; 16% of them were found once. The ten top clones hold roughly 8% of the sample. The sample taken for sequencing was blood. All receptors come from a man aged 18-30 years with Graves' hyperthyroidism.

In this sample, this clonotype turned up many times. The rearrangement links TRBV28 to TRBJ2-7; the match to TRBD1 covers 9 bases. Trimming cost V 4 bases and J 5 bases; bases outside gene matches: 3. The CDR3 is 13 residues long. Germline values: CDR1 MDHEN, CDR2 SYDVKM. The CDR3 reads CASSSTGGHEQYF. In DNA form, the CDR3 reads TGTGCCAGCAGTTCAACAGGGGGCCACGAGCAGTACTTC.

This clonotype was seen just once. The chain carries TRBV28 and TRBJ2-1, with a possible D match to TRBD1 (6 bases). Trimming took off 2 bases at V and 16 bases at J, with 27 bases between the two ends. The germline CDR1 and CDR2 sequences are MDHEN and SYDVKM. The CDR3 is 16 amino acids. This chain's CDR3 is CASSLGDTMGHNGQFF. As DNA, the CDR3 is TGTGCCAGCAGTTTAGGGGACACGATGGGCCACAATGGGCAATTCTTC.

This clonotype has more than one count but fewer than ten. CDR3 region: CASSPPTRVWYF. The CDR3 DNA sequence: TGTGCCAGCAGTCCACCGACCCGCGTTTGGTACTTC. The chain couples TRBV28 to TRBJ2-5; D not resolved. The germline V gene has CDR1 MDHEN and CDR2 SYDVKM. The CDR3 is 12 amino acids. Trimming shortened V by 5 bases and J by 13 bases, and 17 bases separated the two germline ends.

The chain links TRBV6-2 or TRBV6-3 to TRBJ2-3, with D perhaps TRBD2 (6 bases). Trimming removed 6 bases at V and 0 bases at J, with 34 bases between. CDR1 is MNHEY, CDR2 SVGEGT, per germline. The CDR3 contains 22 residues. DNA for the CDR3: TGTGCCAGCAGGCACCCTCCACGAATGGGTAGCGGCTTCCTCTCTAGCACAGATACGCAGTATTTT. Residues: CASRHPPRMGSGFLSSTDTQYF.